These T cell receptor beta chains were read from a single sample in a study of blood T cell repertoires in COVID-19. The protocol was immunoSEQ multiplex PCR, while the TCRdb copy is restricted to in-frame clones and leaves out a portion. The sample has just under 80,000 clones, 88% seen once. The sample consisted of peripheral blood. The receptors here all came from a human donor in a cohort sampled during active COVID-19. CDR3s leave out the opening cysteine and the closing phenylalanine or tryptophan.

AWRTGGLGGYT	TRBV30	TRBJ1-2	11
ASSTTDRAWNEKLF	TRBV19	TRBJ1-4	14
ASSLQAAGSSYEQY	TRBV7-2	TRBJ2-7	14
ASSVGQDFSYEQY	TRBV9	TRBJ2-7	13
ASSSRQGADNEQF	TRBV27	TRBJ2-1	13
ASTLGGLAGGETQY	TRBV28	TRBJ2-5	14
ASSARTSGNSYNEQF	TRBV5-1	TRBJ2-1	15
AWSVRTDSYEQY	TRBV30	TRBJ2-7	12
ASNGQGNTEAF	TRBV6-6	TRBJ1-1	11
ASSATGVGETQY	TRBV9	TRBJ2-5	12
ASSPPSGTGELF	TRBV18	TRBJ2-2	12
ASSTRPEEEEQF	TRBV9	TRBJ2-1	12
ASSPVTSGASYEQY	TRBV7-8	TRBJ2-7	14
ASSLGGSGAYTDTQY	TRBV5-8	TRBJ2-3	15
ASSYETLGYNEQF	TRBV6-5	TRBJ2-1	13
ATGTRHEQY	TRBV2	TRBJ2-7	9
ASSSRTSGRFDEQF	TRBV11-3	TRBJ2-1	14
ASSFVPLNTEAF	TRBV7-8	TRBJ1-1	12
ASSSRASGHNEQF	TRBV6-5	TRBJ2-1	13
ASSQGATDTQY	TRBV5-1	TRBJ2-3	11
ASSTGTQIQPQH	TRBV2	TRBJ1-5	12
ATSDLNRDEQY	TRBV24-1	TRBJ2-7	11
ASSPGQGRSPLH	TRBV6-2/TRBV6-3	TRBJ1-6	12
ASSPGRTTSYEQY	TRBV18	TRBJ2-7	13
ASSLAGGEVQF	TRBV28	TRBJ2-1	11
ASGLARGSPYEQY	TRBV12-5	TRBJ2-7	13
ASSLRDTQY	TRBV6-6	TRBJ2-3	9
ASRDTTDRGYTQY	TRBV6-5	TRBJ2-3	13
ASRHSGEQF	TRBV3-1/TRBV3-2	TRBJ2-1	9
ASSPDRGSSAEQY	TRBV18	TRBJ2-7	13
ASRTGQGSYNEQF	TRBV5-1	TRBJ2-1	13